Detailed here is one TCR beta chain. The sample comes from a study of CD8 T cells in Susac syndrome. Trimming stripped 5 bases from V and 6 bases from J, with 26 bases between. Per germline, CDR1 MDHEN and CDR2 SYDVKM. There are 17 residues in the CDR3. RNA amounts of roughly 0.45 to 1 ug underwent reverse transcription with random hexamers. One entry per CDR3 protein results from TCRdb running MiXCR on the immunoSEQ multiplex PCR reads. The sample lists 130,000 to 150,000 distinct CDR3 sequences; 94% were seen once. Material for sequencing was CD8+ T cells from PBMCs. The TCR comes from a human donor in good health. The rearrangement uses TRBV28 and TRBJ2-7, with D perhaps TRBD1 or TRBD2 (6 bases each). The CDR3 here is CASSGGTMILSLVEQYF. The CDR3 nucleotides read TGTGCCAGCAGTGGCGGGACAATGATTTTATCTTTGGTCGAGCAGTACTTC. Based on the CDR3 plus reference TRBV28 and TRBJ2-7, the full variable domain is DVKVTQSSRYLVKRTGEKVFLECVQDMDHENMFWYRQDPGLGLRLIYFSYDVKMKEKGDIPEGYSVSREKKERFSLILESASTNQTSMYLCASSGGTMILSLVEQYFGPGTRLTVT.